The 7 T cell receptor beta chains below all came from one sample that was sequenced in a study of tumor and adjacent non-tumor tissue in lung cancer. The library came from three nested PCR rounds adapted from ARM-PCR protocols. In TCRdb, the multiplex PCR reads were re-called with MiXCR into one record per CDR3 protein. The sample holds about 98,000 distinct CDR3 sequences; 75% to 90% are singletons and the top ten take around 30%. RNA was extracted from bulk tissue without any cell sorting. The normal lung tissue was taken more than 3 cm from the tumor edge. Sequencing input: distant non-tumor lung tissue. All receptors derive from a man aged 55 to 69 with small cell lung cancer.

As concerns this clonotype: The CDR3 does not end in the conserved phenylalanine or tryptophan, so this is likely a read error. This chain connects TRBV29-1 to TRBJ1-2; D is unresolved. CDR3 length: 12 residues. Germline CDR1 and CDR2: SQVTM and ANQGSEA. The CDR3 region is CTTRGDEDGYTL. CDR3 bases: TGTACCACCCGAGGCGATGAGGATGGCTACACCCTC.

Comments on this clonotype: The junction and the germline gene differ at one end; a read error may be behind it. Here the CDR3 reads CSAAPIDTQYF. In DNA, the CDR3 is TGTAGTGCTGCCCCCATCGATACGCAGTATTTT. The V gene is TRBV20-1, the J gene TRBJ2-3; D unresolved. The CDR3 sequence is 11 residues long. Germline lookup yields CDR1 DFQATT and CDR2 SNEGSKA (reference sequence).

About this clonotype: One end of the junction varies from germline; a read error may be responsible. This chain uses TRBV20-1 with TRBJ1-4; D gene unclear. The germline V gene encodes CDR1 DFQATT and CDR2 SNEGSKA (reference sequence). This CDR3 has 14 amino acids. Here the CDR3 DNA reads TGCGGTGCCTACGGGCCCCTAATTAATGAAAAACTGTTTTTC. Its protein product is CGAYGPLINEKLFF.

This clonotype was seen a single time. This CDR3 fails to terminate in the conserved phenylalanine or tryptophan, so it likely reflects a read error. The chain uses TRBV30 and TRBJ2-1; D gene uncertain. The CDR3 covers 13 residues. The germline gives CDR1 GTSNPN, CDR2 SVGIG (reference sequence). V was trimmed by 2 bases and J by 5 bases, leaving 10 bases between them. The CDR3 DNA reads TGTGCCTGGAGTCGTTTGGGGAACAATGAGCAGTTCTTA. Translated, it gives CAWSRLGNNEQFL.

Remarks on this clonotype: The junction shows a germline mismatch at one end, possibly a read error. The J gene is TRBJ2-2, the V gene TRBV11-3; a possible D gene is TRBD2 (6 bases). Germline CDR1 SGHNT, CDR2 YENEEA. CDR3 length equals 15 residues. CDR3 nucleotide sequence: TGCGCCGGCAGCTACGGTAGCGGAGGGACCGGGGAGCTGTTTTTT. Translating gives CAGSYGSGGTGELFF.

Remarks on this clonotype: This may be a read error: a much more frequent sequence differs by one nucleotide. The chain couples TRBV24-1 to TRBJ2-1, with 11 nucleotides matching TRBD2. CDR3 size: 17 residues. The germline V gene encodes CDR1 KGHDR and CDR2 SFDVKD. The CDR3 protein is CTTSDFTSGSSYNEQFF. In DNA, the CDR3 is TGTACCACCAGTGATTTTACTAGCGGGAGCTCCTACAATGAGCAGTTCTTC.

The genes are TRBV11-1 and TRBJ2-3; D uncertain. This CDR3 contains 16 residues. Germline V CDR1 and CDR2: SGHAT, FQDESV (reference sequence). The V gene lost 7 bases and the J gene lost 0 bases, with 17 bases spanning the gap. DNA for the CDR3: TGTGCCAGCATCATAGGCGTAGGATCTAGCACAGATACGCAGTATTTT. Amino acid sequence: CASIIGVGSSTDTQYF.